The TCR beta chain under discussion was sequenced for a study of T cells in Graves' hyperthyroidism and ophthalmopathy. On the study more broadly: Once the initial diagnosis was made, peripheral blood was obtained before any treatment.

Regarding this clonotype: The antigen is undetermined.

Subjects aged 18 to 65 presented with newly diagnosed hyperthyroidism of less than 2 months' duration. In making diagnoses, clinical symptoms, serum thyroxine and TRAb, thyroid ultrasound and orbital computed tomography were all used. Study-wide results and limits: Most thyroid clonotypes that were expanded above 0.001 also turned up in blood.

CDR1 and CDR2 (germline): MNHEY, SVGEGT. V was clipped by 2 bases and J by 1 base; unmatched bases: 4. The CDR3 totals 18 residues. It was RNA transcripts that yielded the amplified TCR beta CDR3 regions. In the first-round RT-PCR of the TCR CDR3, the HTBI primer set was used. TCRdb re-called the multiplex PCR reads through MiXCR, storing one row per CDR3 protein. Found here are under 400,000 distinct CDR3 sequences, around 14% of them singletons; the top ten hold 28%. This sequence originates from a woman aged 18-35 years with Graves' hyperthyroidism that later progressed to Graves' ophthalmopathy. The sample taken for sequencing was blood. The chain is built from TRBV6-2 or TRBV6-3 and TRBJ2-3; TRBD2 agrees at 15 bases. CDR3 DNA: TGTGCCAGCAGTTACGGACTAGCGGGAGGGCCAGGCACAGATACGCAGTATTTT. It translates to CASSYGLAGGPGTDTQYF.